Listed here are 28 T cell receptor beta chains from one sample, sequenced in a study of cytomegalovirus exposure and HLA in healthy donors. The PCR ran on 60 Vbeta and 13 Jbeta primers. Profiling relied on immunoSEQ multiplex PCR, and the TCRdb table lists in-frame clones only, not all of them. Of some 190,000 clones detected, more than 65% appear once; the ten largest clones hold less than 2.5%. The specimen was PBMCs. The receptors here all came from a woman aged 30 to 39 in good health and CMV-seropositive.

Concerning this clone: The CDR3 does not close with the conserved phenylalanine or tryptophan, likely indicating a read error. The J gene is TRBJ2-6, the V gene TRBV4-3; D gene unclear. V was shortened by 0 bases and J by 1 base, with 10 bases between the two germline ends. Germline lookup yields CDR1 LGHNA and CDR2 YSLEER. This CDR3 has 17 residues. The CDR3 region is CASSQDGSQSGANVLTS. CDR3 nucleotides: TGCGCCAGCAGCCAAGACGGCAGCCAATCTGGGGCCAACGTCCTGACTTCC.

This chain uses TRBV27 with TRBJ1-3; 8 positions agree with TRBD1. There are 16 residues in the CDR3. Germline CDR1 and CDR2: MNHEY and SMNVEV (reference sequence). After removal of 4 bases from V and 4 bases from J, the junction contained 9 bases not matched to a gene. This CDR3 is CASSWTGRPLGNTIYF. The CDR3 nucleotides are TGTGCCAGCAGTTGGACAGGGCGACCTCTCGGAAACACCATATATTTT.

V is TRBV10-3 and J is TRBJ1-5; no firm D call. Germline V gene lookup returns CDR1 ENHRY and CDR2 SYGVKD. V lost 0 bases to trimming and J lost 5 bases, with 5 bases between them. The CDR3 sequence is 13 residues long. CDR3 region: CAISESQYQPQHF. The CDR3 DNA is TGTGCCATCAGTGAGTCGCAGTATCAGCCCCAGCATTTT.

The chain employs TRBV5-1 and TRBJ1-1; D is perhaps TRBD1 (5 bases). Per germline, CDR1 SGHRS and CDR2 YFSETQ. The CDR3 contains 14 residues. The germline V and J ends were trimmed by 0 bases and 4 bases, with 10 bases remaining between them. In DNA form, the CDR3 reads TGCGCCAGCAGCTTGGAGGGGAAGCGCACTGAAGCTTTCTTT. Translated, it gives CASSLEGKRTEAFF.

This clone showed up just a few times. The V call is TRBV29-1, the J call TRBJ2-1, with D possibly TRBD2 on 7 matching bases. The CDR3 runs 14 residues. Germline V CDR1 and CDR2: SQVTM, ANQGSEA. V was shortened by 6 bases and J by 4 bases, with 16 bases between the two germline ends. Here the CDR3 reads CSVTVGGRYNEQFF. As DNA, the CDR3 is TGCAGCGTGACGGTGGGGGGGCGGTACAATGAGCAGTTCTTC.

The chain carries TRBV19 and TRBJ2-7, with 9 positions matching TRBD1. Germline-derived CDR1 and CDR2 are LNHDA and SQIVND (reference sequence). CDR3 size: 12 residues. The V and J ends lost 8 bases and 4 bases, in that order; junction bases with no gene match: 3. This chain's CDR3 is CASGQGRYEQYF. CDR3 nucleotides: TGTGCCAGTGGACAGGGGAGGTACGAGCAGTACTTC.

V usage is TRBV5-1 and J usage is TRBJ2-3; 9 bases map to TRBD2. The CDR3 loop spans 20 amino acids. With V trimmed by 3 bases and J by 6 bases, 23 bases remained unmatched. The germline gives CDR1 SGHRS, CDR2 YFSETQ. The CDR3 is CASSSPPGGGAGFARDTQYF. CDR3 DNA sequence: TGCGCCAGCAGCTCACCCCCCGGCGGGGGGGCTGGATTCGCACGGGATACGCAGTATTTT.

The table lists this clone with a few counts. In DNA form, the CDR3 reads TGTGCCAGCAGTGAACAGATTAATTCACCCCTCCACTTT. The encoded protein is CASSEQINSPLHF. V and J are TRBV6-1 and TRBJ1-6, with D unresolved. The V end was cut by 2 bases, the J end by 6 bases, with 5 bases between. This CDR3 is 13 amino acids long. From germline, CDR1 is MNHNS and CDR2 SASEGT.

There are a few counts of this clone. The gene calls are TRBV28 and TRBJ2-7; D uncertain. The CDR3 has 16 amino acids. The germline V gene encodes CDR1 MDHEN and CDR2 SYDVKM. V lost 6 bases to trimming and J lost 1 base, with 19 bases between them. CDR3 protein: CASRGASVGRSYEQYF. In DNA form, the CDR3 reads TGTGCCAGCAGAGGCGCAAGCGTCGGAAGATCCTACGAGCAGTACTTC.

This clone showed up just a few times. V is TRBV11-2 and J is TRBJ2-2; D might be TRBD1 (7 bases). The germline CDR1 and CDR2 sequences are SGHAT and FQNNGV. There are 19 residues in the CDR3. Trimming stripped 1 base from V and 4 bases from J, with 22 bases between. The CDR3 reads CASSLVARSEGAGTGELFF. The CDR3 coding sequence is TGTGCCAGCAGCTTAGTGGCTCGATCGGAGGGGGCGGGCACCGGGGAGCTGTTTTTT.

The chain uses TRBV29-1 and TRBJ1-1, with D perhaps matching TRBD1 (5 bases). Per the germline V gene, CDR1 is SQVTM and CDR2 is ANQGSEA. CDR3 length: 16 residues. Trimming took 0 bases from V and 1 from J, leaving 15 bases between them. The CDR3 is CSVEDHAAQGNTEAFF. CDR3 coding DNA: TGCAGCGTTGAAGATCACGCCGCTCAGGGGAACACTGAAGCTTTCTTT.

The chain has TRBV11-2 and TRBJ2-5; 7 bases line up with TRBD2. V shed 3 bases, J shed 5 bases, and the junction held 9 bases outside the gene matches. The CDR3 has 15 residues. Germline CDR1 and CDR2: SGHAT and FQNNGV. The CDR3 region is CASSFLSGPEETQYF. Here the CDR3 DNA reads TGTGCCAGCAGCTTCCTTAGCGGGCCGGAGGAGACCCAGTACTTC.

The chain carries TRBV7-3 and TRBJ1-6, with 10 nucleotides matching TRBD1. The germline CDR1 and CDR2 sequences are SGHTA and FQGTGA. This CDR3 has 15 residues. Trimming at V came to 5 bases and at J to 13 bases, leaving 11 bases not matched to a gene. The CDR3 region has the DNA TGTGCCAGCAGCCCCTCCAATGGGGACAGGGGTCCCCTCCACTTT. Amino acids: CASSPSNGDRGPLHF. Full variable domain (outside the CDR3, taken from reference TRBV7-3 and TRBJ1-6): GAGVSQTPSNKVTEKGKYVELRCDPISGHTALYWYRQSLGQGPEFLIYFQGTGAADDSGLPNDRFFAVRPEGSVSTLKIQRTERGDSAVYLCASSPSNGDRGPLHFGNGTRLTVT.

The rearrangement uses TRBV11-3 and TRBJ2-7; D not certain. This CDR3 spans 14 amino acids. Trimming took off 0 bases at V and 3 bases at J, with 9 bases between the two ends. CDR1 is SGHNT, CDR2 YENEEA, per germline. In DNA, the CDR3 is TGTGCCAGCAGCTTAGATCCCTCGTACTACGAGCAGTACTTC. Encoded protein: CASSLDPSYYEQYF.

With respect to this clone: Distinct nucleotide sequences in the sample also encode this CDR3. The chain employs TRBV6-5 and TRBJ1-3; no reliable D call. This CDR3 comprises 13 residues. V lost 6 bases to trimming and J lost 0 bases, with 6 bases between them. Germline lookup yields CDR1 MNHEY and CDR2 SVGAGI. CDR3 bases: TGTGCCAGCAGCTTGGCCTCTGGAAACACCATATATTTT. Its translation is CASSLASGNTIYF.

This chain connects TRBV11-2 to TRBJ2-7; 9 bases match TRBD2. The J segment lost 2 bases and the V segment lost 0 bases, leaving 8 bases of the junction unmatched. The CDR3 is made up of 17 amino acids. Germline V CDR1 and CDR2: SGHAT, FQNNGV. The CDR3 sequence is CASSLEAGGATAYEQYF. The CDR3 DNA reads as TGTGCCAGCAGCTTAGAGGCGGGGGGGGCGACCGCCTACGAGCAGTACTTC.

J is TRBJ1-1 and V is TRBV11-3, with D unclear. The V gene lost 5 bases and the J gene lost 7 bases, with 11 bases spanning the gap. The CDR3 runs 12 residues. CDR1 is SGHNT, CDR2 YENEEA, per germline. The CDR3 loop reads CASSLRAGEAFF. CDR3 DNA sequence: TGTGCCAGCAGCCTCCGGGCGGGTGAAGCTTTCTTT.

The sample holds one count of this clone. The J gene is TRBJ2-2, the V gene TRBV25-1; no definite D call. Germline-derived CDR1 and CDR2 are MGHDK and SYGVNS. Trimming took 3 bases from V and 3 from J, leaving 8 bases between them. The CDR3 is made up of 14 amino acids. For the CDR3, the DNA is TGTGCCAGCAGTGATCTGCGAGACACCGGGGAGCTGTTTTTT. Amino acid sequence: CASSDLRDTGELFF.

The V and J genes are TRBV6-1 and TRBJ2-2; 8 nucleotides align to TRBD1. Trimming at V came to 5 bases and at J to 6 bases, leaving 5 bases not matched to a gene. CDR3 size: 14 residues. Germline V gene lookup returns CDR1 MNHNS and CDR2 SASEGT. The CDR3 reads CASSSRQGSGELFF. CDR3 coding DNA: TGTGCCAGCAGTTCCCGACAGGGGTCCGGGGAGCTGTTTTTT.

The CDR3 bases are TGTGCCAGCAGGCTGATACTAGCGGGGGGGCAAGATACGCAGTATTTT. This encodes CASRLILAGGQDTQYF. The V call is TRBV28, the J call TRBJ2-3; 13 bases map to TRBD2. V shed 6 bases, J shed 5 bases, and the junction held 8 bases outside the gene matches. This CDR3 contains 16 residues. CDR1 MDHEN and CDR2 SYDVKM come from the germline V gene.

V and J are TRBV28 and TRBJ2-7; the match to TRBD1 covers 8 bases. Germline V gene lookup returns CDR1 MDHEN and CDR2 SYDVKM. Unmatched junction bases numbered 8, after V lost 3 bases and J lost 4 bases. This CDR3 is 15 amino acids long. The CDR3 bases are TGTGCCAGCAGTTTCTTCAGGGGGCGGAGGTACGAGCAGTACTTC. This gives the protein CASSFFRGRRYEQYF.

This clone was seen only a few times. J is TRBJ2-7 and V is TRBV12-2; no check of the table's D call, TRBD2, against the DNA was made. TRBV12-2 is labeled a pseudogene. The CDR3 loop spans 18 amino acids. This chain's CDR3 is CASRSRGRGDFATYEQYF. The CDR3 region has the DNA TGTGCAAGTCGCTCCCGTGGTCGGGGGGACTTCGCGACTTACGAGCAGTACTTC.

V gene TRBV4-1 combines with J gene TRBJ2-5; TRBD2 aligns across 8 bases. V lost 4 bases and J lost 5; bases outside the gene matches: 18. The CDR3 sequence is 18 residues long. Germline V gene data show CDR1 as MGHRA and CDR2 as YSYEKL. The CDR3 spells CASSPSGDRTSLRETQYF. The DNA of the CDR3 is TGCGCCAGCAGCCCCTCGGGGGACCGGACTAGCCTGCGGGAGACCCAGTACTTC.

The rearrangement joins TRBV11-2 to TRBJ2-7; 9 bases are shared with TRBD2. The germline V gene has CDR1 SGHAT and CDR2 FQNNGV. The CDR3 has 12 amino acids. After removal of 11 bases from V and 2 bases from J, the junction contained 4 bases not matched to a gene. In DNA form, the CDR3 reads TGTGCCGGAAGCGGGGGGACCTACGAGCAGTACTTC. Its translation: CAGSGGTYEQYF.

CDR3 in DNA: TGTGCCAGCAGCATAGGGCCCAGCTCTGGAAACACCATATATTTT. Translating it yields CASSIGPSSGNTIYF. The chain carries TRBV9 and TRBJ1-3, with D unresolved. Germline lookup yields CDR1 SGDLS and CDR2 YYNGEE. With 4 bases removed from V and 0 bases from J, the gap between germline ends came to 11 bases. The CDR3 consists of 15 residues.

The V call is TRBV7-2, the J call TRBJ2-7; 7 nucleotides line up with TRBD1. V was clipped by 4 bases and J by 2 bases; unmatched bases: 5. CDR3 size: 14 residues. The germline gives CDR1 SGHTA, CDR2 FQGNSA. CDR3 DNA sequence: TGTGCCAGCAGCTATAACAGGGGACCCTACGAGCAGTACTTC. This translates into CASSYNRGPYEQYF.

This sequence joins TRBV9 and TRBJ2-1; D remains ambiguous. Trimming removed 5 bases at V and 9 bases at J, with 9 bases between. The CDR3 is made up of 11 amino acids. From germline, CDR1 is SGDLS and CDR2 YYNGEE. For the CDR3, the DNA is TGTGCCAGCAGTCTAAACAGTGAGCAGTTCTTC. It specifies CASSLNSEQFF.

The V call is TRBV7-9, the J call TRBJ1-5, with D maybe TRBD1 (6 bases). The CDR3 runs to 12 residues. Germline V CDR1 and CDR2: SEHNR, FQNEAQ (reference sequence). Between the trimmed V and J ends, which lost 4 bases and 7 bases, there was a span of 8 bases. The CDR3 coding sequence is TGTGCCAGCAGCTCAGGGGAGCAGCCCCAGCATTTT. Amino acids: CASSSGEQPQHF.